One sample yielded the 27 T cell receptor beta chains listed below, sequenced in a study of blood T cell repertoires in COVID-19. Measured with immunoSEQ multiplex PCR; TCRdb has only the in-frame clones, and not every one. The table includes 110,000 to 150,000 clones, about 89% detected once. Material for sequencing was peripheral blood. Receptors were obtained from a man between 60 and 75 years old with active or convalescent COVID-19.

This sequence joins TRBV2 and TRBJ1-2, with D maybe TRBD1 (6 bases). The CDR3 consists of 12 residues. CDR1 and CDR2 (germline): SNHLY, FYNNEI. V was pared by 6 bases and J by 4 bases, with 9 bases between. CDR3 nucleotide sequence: TGTGCCAGCAGGCAGGGGCTCTATGGCTACACCTTC. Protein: CASRQGLYGYTF.

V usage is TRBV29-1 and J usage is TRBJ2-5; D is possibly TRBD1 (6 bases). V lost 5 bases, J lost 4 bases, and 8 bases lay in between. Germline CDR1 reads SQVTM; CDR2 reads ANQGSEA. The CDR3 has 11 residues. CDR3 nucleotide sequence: TGCAGCGTTCAGGGGACAGAGACCCAGTACTTC. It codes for CSVQGTETQYF.

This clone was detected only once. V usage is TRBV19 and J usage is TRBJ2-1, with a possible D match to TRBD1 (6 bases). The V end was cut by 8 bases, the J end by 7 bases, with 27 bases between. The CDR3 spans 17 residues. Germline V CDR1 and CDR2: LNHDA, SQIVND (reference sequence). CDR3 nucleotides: TGTGCCAGTTCTCGACAGGTCTTAAACCCTGAGAATAATGAGCAGTTCTTC. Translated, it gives CASSRQVLNPENNEQFF.

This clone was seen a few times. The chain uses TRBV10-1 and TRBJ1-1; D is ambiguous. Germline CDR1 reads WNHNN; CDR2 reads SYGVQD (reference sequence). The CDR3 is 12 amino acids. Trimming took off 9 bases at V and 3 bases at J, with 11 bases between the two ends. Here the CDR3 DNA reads TGCGCCAGTCCGGACGGGGACACTGAAGCTTTCTTT. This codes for CASPDGDTEAFF.

The CDR3 spells CASSLGQGVGEQYF. The CDR3 DNA sequence: TGCGCCAGCAGCTTGGGGCAGGGGGTCGGCGAGCAGTACTTC. This sequence joins TRBV5-1 and TRBJ2-7, with 7 bases matching TRBD1. The germline V gene encodes CDR1 SGHRS and CDR2 YFSETQ. Trimming cost V 0 bases and J 6 bases; bases outside gene matches: 6. CDR3 length equals 14 residues.

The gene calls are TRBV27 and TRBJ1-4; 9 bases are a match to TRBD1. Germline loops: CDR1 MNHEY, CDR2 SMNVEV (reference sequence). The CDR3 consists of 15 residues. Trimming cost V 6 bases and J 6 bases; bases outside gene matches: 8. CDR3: CASRIAGTGHEKLFF. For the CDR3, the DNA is TGTGCCAGCAGAATAGCCGGGACAGGGCATGAAAAACTGTTTTTT.

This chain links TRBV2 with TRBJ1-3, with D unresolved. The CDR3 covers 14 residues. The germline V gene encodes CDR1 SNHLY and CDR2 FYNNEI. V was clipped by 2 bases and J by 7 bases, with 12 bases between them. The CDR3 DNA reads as TGTGCCAGCAGTGAATTGGGCCCGGGGAACACCATATATTTT. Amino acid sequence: CASSELGPGNTIYF.

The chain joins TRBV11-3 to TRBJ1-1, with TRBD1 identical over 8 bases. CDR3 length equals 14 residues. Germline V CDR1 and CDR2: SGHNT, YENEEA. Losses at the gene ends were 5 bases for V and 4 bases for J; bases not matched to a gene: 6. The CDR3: CASSLRGPGTEAFF. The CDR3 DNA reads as TGTGCCAGCAGCCTCAGGGGGCCGGGCACTGAAGCTTTCTTT.

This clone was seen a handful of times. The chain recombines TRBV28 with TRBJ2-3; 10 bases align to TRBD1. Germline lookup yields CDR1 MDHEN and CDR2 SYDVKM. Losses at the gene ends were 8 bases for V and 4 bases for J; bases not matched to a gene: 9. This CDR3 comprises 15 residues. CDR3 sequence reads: CASGRQGAGSDTQYF. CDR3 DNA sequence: TGTGCCAGCGGGAGACAGGGGGCTGGCTCAGATACGCAGTATTTT. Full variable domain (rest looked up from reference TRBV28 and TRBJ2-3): DVKVTQSSRYLVKRTGEKVFLECVQDMDHENMFWYRQDPGLGLRLIYFSYDVKMKEKGDIPEGYSVSREKKERFSLILESASTNQTSMYLCASGRQGAGSDTQYFGPGTRLTVL.

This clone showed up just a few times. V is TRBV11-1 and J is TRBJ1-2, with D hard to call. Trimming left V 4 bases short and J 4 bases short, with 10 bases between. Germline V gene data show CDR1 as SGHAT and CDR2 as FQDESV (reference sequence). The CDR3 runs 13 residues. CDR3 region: CASSSAGFYGYTF. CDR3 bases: TGTGCCAGCAGCTCCGCGGGGTTCTATGGCTACACCTTC.

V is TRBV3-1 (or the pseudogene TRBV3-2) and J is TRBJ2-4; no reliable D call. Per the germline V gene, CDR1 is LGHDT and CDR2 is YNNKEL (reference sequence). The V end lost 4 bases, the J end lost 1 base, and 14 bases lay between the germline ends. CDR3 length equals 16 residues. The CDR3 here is CASSPRSNSAKNIQYF. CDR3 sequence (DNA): TGTGCCAGCAGCCCAAGATCAAACTCGGCCAAAAACATTCAGTACTTC.

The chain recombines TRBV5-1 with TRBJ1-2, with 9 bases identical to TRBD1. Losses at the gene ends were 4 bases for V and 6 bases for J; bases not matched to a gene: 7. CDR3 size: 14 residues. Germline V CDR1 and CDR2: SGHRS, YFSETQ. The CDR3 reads CASSRTGEFDGYTF. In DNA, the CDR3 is TGCGCCAGCAGCCGGACAGGGGAATTTGATGGCTACACCTTC.

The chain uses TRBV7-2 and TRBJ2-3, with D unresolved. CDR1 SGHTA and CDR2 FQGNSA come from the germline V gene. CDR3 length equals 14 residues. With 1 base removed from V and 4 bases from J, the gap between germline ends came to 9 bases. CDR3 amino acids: CASSLGAHSDTQYF. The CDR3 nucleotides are TGTGCCAGCAGCTTAGGGGCCCACTCAGATACGCAGTATTTT.

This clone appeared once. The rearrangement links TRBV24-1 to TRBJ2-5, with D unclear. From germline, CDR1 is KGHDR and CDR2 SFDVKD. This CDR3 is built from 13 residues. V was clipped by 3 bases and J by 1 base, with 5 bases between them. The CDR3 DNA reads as TGTGCCACCAGTGATGACTTCCAAGAGACCCAGTACTTC. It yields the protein CATSDDFQETQYF.

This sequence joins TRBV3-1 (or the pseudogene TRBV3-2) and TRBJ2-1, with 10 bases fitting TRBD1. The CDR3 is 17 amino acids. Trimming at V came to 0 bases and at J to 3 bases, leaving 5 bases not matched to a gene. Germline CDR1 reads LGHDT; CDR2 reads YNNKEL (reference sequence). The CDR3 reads CASSQDIRDRGYNEQFF. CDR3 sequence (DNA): TGTGCCAGCAGCCAAGATATAAGGGACAGGGGCTACAATGAGCAGTTCTTC.

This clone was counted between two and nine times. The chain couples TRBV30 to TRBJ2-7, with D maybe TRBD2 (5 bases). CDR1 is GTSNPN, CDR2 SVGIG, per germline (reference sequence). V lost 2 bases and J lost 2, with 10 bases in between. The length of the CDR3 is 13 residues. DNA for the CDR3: TGTGCCTGGAGTTGGCGGCGGGCCTACGAGCAGTACTTC. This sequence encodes CAWSWRRAYEQYF.

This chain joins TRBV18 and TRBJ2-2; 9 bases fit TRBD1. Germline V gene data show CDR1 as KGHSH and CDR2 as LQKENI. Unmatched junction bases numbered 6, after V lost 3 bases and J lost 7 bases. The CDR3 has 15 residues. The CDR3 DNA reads TGTGCCAGCTCACCCCGGACAGGGGTGGACGGGGAGCTGTTTTTT. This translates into CASSPRTGVDGELFF.

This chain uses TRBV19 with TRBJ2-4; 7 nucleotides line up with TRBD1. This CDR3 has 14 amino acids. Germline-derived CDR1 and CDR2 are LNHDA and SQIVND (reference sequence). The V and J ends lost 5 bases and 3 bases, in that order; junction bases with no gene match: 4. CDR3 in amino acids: CASSSTGDKNIQYF. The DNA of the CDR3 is TGTGCCAGTAGTTCCACAGGGGACAAAAACATTCAGTACTTC.

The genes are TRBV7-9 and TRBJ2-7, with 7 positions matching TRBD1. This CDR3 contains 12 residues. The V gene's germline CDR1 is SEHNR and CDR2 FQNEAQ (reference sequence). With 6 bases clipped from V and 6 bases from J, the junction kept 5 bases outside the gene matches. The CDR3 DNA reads TGTGCCAGCAGATCGACAGGGTTCGAGCAGTACTTC. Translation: CASRSTGFEQYF.

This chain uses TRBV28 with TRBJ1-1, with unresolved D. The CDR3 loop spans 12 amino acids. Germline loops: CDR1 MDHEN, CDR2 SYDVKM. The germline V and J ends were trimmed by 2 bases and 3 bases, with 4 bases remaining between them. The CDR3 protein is CASSLGDTEAFF. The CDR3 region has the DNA TGTGCCAGCAGTTTAGGAGACACTGAAGCTTTCTTT.

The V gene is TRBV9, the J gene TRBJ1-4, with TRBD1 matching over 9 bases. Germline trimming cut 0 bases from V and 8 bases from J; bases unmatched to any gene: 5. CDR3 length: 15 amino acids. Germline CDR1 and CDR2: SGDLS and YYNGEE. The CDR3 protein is CASSVGTGGLEKLFF. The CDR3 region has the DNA TGTGCCAGCAGCGTAGGAACAGGGGGCTTAGAAAAACTGTTTTTT.

CDR3 nucleotide sequence: TGTGCCAGCAGTTTGGGCAGGGGTGGCTATGGCTACACCTTC. It translates to CASSLGRGGYGYTF. This chain uses TRBV27 with TRBJ1-2, with a possible D match to TRBD1 (6 bases). V was shortened by 3 bases and J by 4 bases, with 12 bases between the two germline ends. Germline lookup yields CDR1 MNHEY and CDR2 SMNVEV (reference sequence). The CDR3 length is 14 residues.

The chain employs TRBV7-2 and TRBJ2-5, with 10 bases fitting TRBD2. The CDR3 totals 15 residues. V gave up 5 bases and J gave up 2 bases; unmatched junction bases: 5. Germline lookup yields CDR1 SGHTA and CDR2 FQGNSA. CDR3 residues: CASSPGLATQETQYF. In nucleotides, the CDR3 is TGTGCCAGCAGCCCGGGACTAGCGACACAAGAGACCCAGTACTTC.

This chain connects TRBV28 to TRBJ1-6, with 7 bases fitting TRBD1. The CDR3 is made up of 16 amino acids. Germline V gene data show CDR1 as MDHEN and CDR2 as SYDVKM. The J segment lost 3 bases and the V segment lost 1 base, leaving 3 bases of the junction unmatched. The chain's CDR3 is CASSLSGTDYNSPLHF. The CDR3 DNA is TGTGCCAGCAGTTTATCAGGGACAGACTATAATTCACCCCTCCACTTT.

As DNA, the CDR3 is TGCAGTGCTAGTCCTCTCGGGAGGTTCACAGATACGCAGTATTTT. This encodes CSASPLGRFTDTQYF. This chain joins TRBV20-1 and TRBJ2-3; TRBD2 matches at 7 bases. The CDR3 spans 15 residues. Germline V gene data show CDR1 as DFQATT and CDR2 as SNEGSKA (reference sequence). V lost 3 bases and J lost 2; bases outside the gene matches: 8.

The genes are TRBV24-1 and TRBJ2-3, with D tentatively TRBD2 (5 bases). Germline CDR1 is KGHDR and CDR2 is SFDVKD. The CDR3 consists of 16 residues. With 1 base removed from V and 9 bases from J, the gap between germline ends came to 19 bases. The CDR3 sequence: CATSDLGGPQGETQYF. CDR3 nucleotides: TGTGCCACCAGTGATTTAGGAGGACCACAAGGAGAGACGCAGTATTTT.

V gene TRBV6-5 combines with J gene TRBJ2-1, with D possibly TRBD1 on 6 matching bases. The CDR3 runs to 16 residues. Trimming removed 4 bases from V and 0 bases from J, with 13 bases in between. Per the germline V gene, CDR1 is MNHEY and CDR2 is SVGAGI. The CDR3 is CASSSEGQTSYNEQFF. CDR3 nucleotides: TGTGCCAGCAGTTCCGAAGGACAGACCTCCTACAATGAGCAGTTCTTC.